Listed here are 32 T cell receptor beta chains from one sample, sequenced in a study of blood T cell repertoires in COVID-19. The protocol was immunoSEQ multiplex PCR, while the TCRdb copy is restricted to in-frame clones and leaves out a portion. This sample has 90,000 to 100,000 clones, with approximately 82% found just once. The material sequenced was peripheral blood. Receptors were obtained from a man aged 65 to 85 with active or convalescent COVID-19.

The V gene is TRBV15, the J gene TRBJ1-2; 8 nucleotides line up with TRBD1. Trimming at V came to 4 bases and at J to 7 bases, leaving 5 bases not matched to a gene. This CDR3 is 13 amino acids long. CDR1 and CDR2 from the germline V gene are LNHNV and YYDKDF (reference sequence). The CDR3 coding sequence is TGTGCCACCAGCATTGGGACAGGAGGTGGCTACACCTTC. Translated, it gives CATSIGTGGGYTF.

J is TRBJ2-2 and V is TRBV3-1 (or the pseudogene TRBV3-2), with D possibly matching TRBD2 (7 bases). CDR1 and CDR2 from the germline V gene are LGHDT and YNNKEL (reference sequence). This CDR3 is 18 amino acids long. The V end was cut by 4 bases, the J end by 5 bases, with 23 bases between. The CDR3 protein is CASSPQGARGPGTGELFF. CDR3 DNA sequence: TGTGCCAGCAGCCCCCAAGGGGCGCGGGGGCCGGGGACCGGGGAGCTGTTTTTT.

V gene TRBV7-8 combines with J gene TRBJ2-7; D is uncertain. Trimming took off 3 bases at V and 6 bases at J, with 6 bases between the two ends. Germline loops: CDR1 SGHVS, CDR2 FQNEAQ. CDR3 length: 11 amino acids. The CDR3 nucleotides read TGTGCCAGCAGCTTTTCGTCCGAGCAGTACTTC. This encodes CASSFSSEQYF.

This CDR3 reads CASSSPRQGSSSYEQYF. The CDR3 nucleotides are TGTGCCAGCAGCTCGCCCCGACAGGGGTCCTCCTCCTACGAGCAGTACTTC. V gene TRBV7-6 combines with J gene TRBJ2-7, with TRBD1 identical over 8 bases. CDR1 is SGHVS and CDR2 is FNYEAQ in the germline V gene. The J segment lost 0 bases and the V segment lost 4 bases, leaving 11 bases of the junction unmatched. This CDR3 comprises 17 residues. Supplemented by reference TRBV7-6 and TRBJ2-7, the full variable domain reads GAGVSQSPRYKVTKRGQDVALRCDPISGHVSLYWYRQALGQGPEFLTYFNYEAQQDKSGLPNDRFSAERPEGSISTLTIQRTEQRDSAMYRCASSSPRQGSSSYEQYFGPGTRLTVT.

This chain joins TRBV5-6 and TRBJ1-2, with unresolved D. This CDR3 has 15 amino acids. Germline V CDR1 and CDR2: SGHDT, YYEEEE. Between the trimmed V and J ends, which lost 0 bases and 1 base, there was a span of 10 bases. The CDR3 bases are TGTGCCAGCAGCTTGGAATCAGGATTTAACTATGGCTACACCTTC. It translates to CASSLESGFNYGYTF.

This sequence joins TRBV15 and TRBJ2-2, with D possibly TRBD2 on 5 matching bases. Trimming shortened V by 3 bases and J by 8 bases, and 16 bases separated the two germline ends. Germline-derived CDR1 and CDR2 are LNHNV and YYDKDF (reference sequence). The CDR3 covers 15 residues. CDR3 nucleotide sequence: TGTGCCACCAGCAGGACCGTGGCGGGCGCGGGGGAGCTGTTTTTT. Translation gives CATSRTVAGAGELFF.

This chain links TRBV5-4 with TRBJ2-3, with a possible D match to TRBD2 (5 bases). Deletions cut 4 bases from V and 2 bases from J, with 17 bases between. The CDR3 is 16 amino acids. CDR1 and CDR2 (germline): SGHNT, YYREEE (reference sequence). The CDR3 is CASSEAGPGFTDTQYF. The CDR3 nucleotides are TGTGCCAGCAGCGAGGCGGGCCCTGGGTTCACAGATACGCAGTATTTT.

The chain uses TRBV4-1 and TRBJ2-2, with D perhaps TRBD1 (5 bases). CDR1 and CDR2 (germline): MGHRA, YSYEKL. This CDR3 contains 17 residues. With 0 bases removed from V and 4 bases from J, the gap between germline ends came to 15 bases. The CDR3: CASSQDRDARVTGELFF. The CDR3 DNA is TGCGCCAGCAGCCAAGATCGTGACGCCAGGGTCACCGGGGAGCTGTTTTTT.

The V gene is TRBV10-1, the J gene TRBJ1-1, with TRBD1 matching over 7 bases. CDR3 length: 12 residues. CDR1 is WNHNN, CDR2 SYGVQD, per germline (reference sequence). Unmatched junction bases numbered 3, after V lost 4 bases and J lost 7 bases. The CDR3 sequence is CASSGQGFEAFF. CDR3 DNA sequence: TGCGCCAGCAGTGGACAGGGTTTTGAAGCTTTCTTT.

The J gene is TRBJ1-2, the V gene TRBV4-2; 7 nucleotides agree with TRBD1. The CDR3 loop spans 15 amino acids. Unmatched junction bases numbered 6, after V lost 0 bases and J lost 5 bases. CDR1 is LGHNA and CDR2 is YNFKEQ in the germline V gene. The CDR3 protein is CASSQDTGATYGYTF. For the CDR3, the DNA is TGTGCCAGCAGCCAAGATACAGGGGCGACGTATGGCTACACCTTC.

This clone has just a few counts. This chain uses TRBV19 with TRBJ1-5; D not resolved. The CDR3 is 14 amino acids. Trimming took 3 bases from V and 3 from J, leaving 9 bases between them. Germline values: CDR1 LNHDA, CDR2 SQIVND (reference sequence). The CDR3 protein is CASSIGPTNQPQHF. In DNA, the CDR3 is TGTGCCAGTAGTATTGGGCCGACCAATCAGCCCCAGCATTTT. Full variable domain (outside the CDR3, taken from reference TRBV19 and TRBJ1-5): DGGITQSPKYLFRKEGQNVTLSCEQNLNHDAMYWYRQDPGQGLRLIYYSQIVNDFQKGDIAEGYSVSREKKESFPLTVTSAQKNPTAFYLCASSIGPTNQPQHFGDGTRLSIL.

The rearrangement uses TRBV5-6 and TRBJ2-5, with D unresolved. This CDR3 has 13 amino acids. The V gene's germline CDR1 is SGHDT and CDR2 YYEEEE. V lost 4 bases to trimming and J lost 3 bases, with 10 bases between them. CDR3 nucleotide sequence: TGTGCCAGCAGCGTAAGCTTTAAAGAGACCCAGTACTTC. It encodes CASSVSFKETQYF.

V gene TRBV5-8 combines with J gene TRBJ1-1; a weak D match, TRBD1 (5 bases). From germline, CDR1 is SGHTS and CDR2 YDEGEE. The CDR3 runs to 15 residues. The V and J ends lost 2 bases and 0 bases respectively, with 11 bases between them. CDR3 residues: CASSFGKTVNTEAFF. CDR3 coding DNA: TGTGCCAGCAGCTTCGGAAAGACAGTGAACACTGAAGCTTTCTTT.

CDR3 bases: TGTGCCAGCAGCCGTCAACCCCAGGGGGAGCAGTTCTTC. This gives the protein CASSRQPQGEQFF. The V and J genes are TRBV11-2 and TRBJ2-1; TRBD1 is a possible D gene (6 bases). The ends were cut back, 5 bases at V and 10 bases at J, with 15 bases in the middle. Germline V gene lookup returns CDR1 SGHAT and CDR2 FQNNGV. This CDR3 spans 13 amino acids.

The J gene is TRBJ2-3, the V gene TRBV18; a weak D match, TRBD2 (6 bases). CDR1 is KGHSH and CDR2 is LQKENI in the germline V gene. V was cut by 4 bases and J by 2 bases, with 19 bases left in between. CDR3 length equals 17 residues. The CDR3 loop is CASSLFARDLATDTQYF. The CDR3 DNA reads as TGTGCCAGCTCACTGTTTGCCCGGGACTTGGCCACAGATACGCAGTATTTT.

This rearrangement joins TRBV7-2 to TRBJ2-3; 9 bases map to TRBD1. The CDR3 consists of 15 residues. Germline trimming cut 1 base from V and 3 bases from J; bases unmatched to any gene: 2. CDR1 is SGHTA, CDR2 FQGNSA, per germline. The CDR3 coding sequence is TGTGCCAGCAGCTTAGTACAGGGGGCAACAGATACGCAGTATTTT. Translated: CASSLVQGATDTQYF.

The chain combines TRBV18 with TRBJ1-1; D possibly corresponds to TRBD1 (5 bases). The CDR3 length is 15 residues. Germline loops: CDR1 KGHSH, CDR2 LQKENI. Between the trimmed V and J ends, which lost 6 bases and 4 bases, there was a span of 18 bases. The CDR3 spells CASSPSPQGSTEAFF. CDR3 DNA: TGTGCCAGCTCTCCAAGCCCCCAGGGAAGCACTGAAGCTTTCTTT.

V usage is TRBV2 and J usage is TRBJ1-1; D not resolved. The V and J ends lost 6 bases and 4 bases respectively, with 18 bases between them. The CDR3 is 15 residues long. The germline V gene encodes CDR1 SNHLY and CDR2 FYNNEI. This chain's CDR3 is CASRANAGKGTEAFF. The CDR3 DNA sequence: TGTGCCAGCAGAGCTAATGCGGGAAAAGGCACTGAAGCTTTCTTT.

CDR3: CASSLGTGIEQFF. In DNA, the CDR3 is TGTGCCAGCAGCTTAGGGACAGGGATTGAGCAGTTCTTC. The genes are TRBV7-2 and TRBJ2-1; 8 positions match TRBD1. The CDR3 spans 13 residues. With 1 base clipped from V and 9 bases from J, the junction kept 2 bases outside the gene matches. Germline CDR1 is SGHTA and CDR2 is FQGNSA.

This clone was recorded once. This sequence joins TRBV2 and TRBJ1-6; D is ambiguous. CDR3 length equals 13 residues. Looked up from germline, CDR1 is SNHLY and CDR2 is FYNNEI. V was shortened by 6 bases and J by 5 bases, with 8 bases between the two germline ends. The CDR3 DNA is TGTGCCAGCAGACGGGAGCATAATTCACCCCTCCACTTT. It encodes CASRREHNSPLHF.

V and J are TRBV11-3 and TRBJ1-1, with D uncertain. V was pared by 3 bases and J by 1 base, with 6 bases between. Germline V CDR1 and CDR2: SGHNT, YENEEA. The CDR3 runs 13 residues. CDR3 loop: CASSFTPNTEAFF. CDR3 in DNA: TGTGCCAGCAGCTTTACACCGAACACTGAAGCTTTCTTT. Filled out from reference TRBV11-3 and TRBJ1-1, the complete variable domain reads EAGVVQSPRYKIIEKKQPVAFWCNPISGHNTLYWYLQNLGQGPELLIRYENEEAVDDSQLPKDRFSAERLKGVDSTLKIQPAELGDSAVYLCASSFTPNTEAFFGQGTRLTVV.

The table lists this clone with a few counts. The rearrangement uses TRBV5-1 and TRBJ2-5; 11 bases match TRBD2. This CDR3 contains 16 residues. Per germline, CDR1 SGHRS and CDR2 YFSETQ. V was pared by 3 bases and J by 5 bases, with 9 bases of the junction left unmatched. CDR3 bases: TGCGCCAGCAGCTACCGCCTAGCGGGGGGCGTTGAGACCCAGTACTTC. Encoded protein: CASSYRLAGGVETQYF.

The chain recombines TRBV3-1 (or the pseudogene TRBV3-2) with TRBJ2-2; D is perhaps TRBD2 (5 bases). CDR3 length: 17 residues. Trimming left V 3 bases short and J 1 base short, with 15 bases between. Germline lookup yields CDR1 LGHDT and CDR2 YNNKEL (reference sequence). Here the CDR3 reads CASSQRVQRENTGELFF. The CDR3 DNA reads as TGTGCCAGCAGCCAGAGGGTACAGAGAGAGAACACCGGGGAGCTGTTTTTT.

This chain connects TRBV27 to TRBJ1-2; 8 bases fit TRBD1. The V gene's germline CDR1 is MNHEY and CDR2 SMNVEV (reference sequence). J gave up 8 bases and V 2 bases, and 7 bases lay outside the gene matches. CDR3 size: 14 residues. CDR3 amino acids: CASSLTHRGYGYTF. The CDR3 DNA reads TGTGCCAGCAGTTTAACCCACAGGGGGTACGGCTACACCTTC.

The V and J genes are TRBV10-3 and TRBJ1-1; TRBD1 agrees at 7 bases. Trimming removed 10 bases from V and 0 bases from J; junction bases left unmatched: 14. CDR3 length: 16 amino acids. Germline CDR1 reads ENHRY; CDR2 reads SYGVKD. The CDR3 reads CATSPLDRRMNTEAFF. CDR3 sequence (DNA): TGTGCCACGTCCCCTTTGGACAGGCGAATGAACACTGAAGCTTTCTTT.

This clone occurred once. The gene calls are TRBV12-3 or TRBV12-4 and TRBJ2-7; 7 bases fit TRBD1. V lost 6 bases and J lost 5; bases outside the gene matches: 4. This CDR3 has 12 amino acids. The CDR3 reads CASRSTGNEQYF. DNA for the CDR3: TGTGCCAGCAGATCGACAGGGAACGAGCAGTACTTC.

This chain uses TRBV18 with TRBJ1-6, with 7 positions matching TRBD1. From germline, CDR1 is KGHSH and CDR2 LQKENI. The CDR3 runs 14 residues. V was clipped by 4 bases and J by 7 bases; unmatched bases: 4. CDR3 nucleotides: TGTGCCAGCTCACAGGGGGCCCGGAATTCACCCCTCCACTTT. This codes for CASSQGARNSPLHF.

In its sample, this clone was seen a few times. This chain uses TRBV18 with TRBJ1-2; 10 bases are shared with TRBD1. Germline V gene sequence: CDR1 KGHSH, CDR2 LQKENI. This CDR3 is built from 14 residues. V lost 3 bases and J lost 8; bases outside the gene matches: 6. CDR3 DNA sequence: TGTGCCAGCTCACCGGGACAGGGGATGAGAGGCTACACCTTC. Translating gives CASSPGQGMRGYTF.

The chain links TRBV5-6 to TRBJ1-1; no definite D call. V gave up 1 base and J gave up 4 bases, with 11 bases separating them. The CDR3 has 14 residues. The V gene's germline CDR1 is SGHDT and CDR2 YYEEEE. The CDR3 region is CASSLLESGTEAFF. The CDR3 region has the DNA TGTGCCAGCAGCTTGTTGGAGTCGGGCACTGAAGCTTTCTTT.

The rearrangement links TRBV27 to TRBJ2-1, with 7 bases fitting TRBD2. V trimming: 5 bases; J trimming: 12 bases; junction bases outside the gene matches: 7. Germline CDR1 MNHEY, CDR2 SMNVEV (reference sequence). CDR3 size: 12 residues. The CDR3 coding sequence is TGTGCCAGCAGTACCCCGGGGGGAGGGCAGTTCTTC. This encodes CASSTPGGGQFF.

The chain is built from TRBV6-2 or TRBV6-3 and TRBJ1-1; maybe TRBD1 (5 bases). The CDR3 is 13 amino acids. Germline V CDR1 and CDR2: MNHEY, SVGEGT. Trimming removed 4 bases from V and 8 bases from J, with 14 bases in between. The CDR3 loop is CASSWQGGAEAFF. The CDR3 DNA sequence: TGTGCCAGCAGTTGGCAGGGAGGGGCGGAAGCTTTCTTT.

This rearrangement joins TRBV5-6 to TRBJ1-6; a possible D gene is TRBD1 (6 bases). Germline V gene sequence: CDR1 SGHDT, CDR2 YYEEEE. The CDR3 consists of 14 residues. The germline V and J ends were trimmed by 1 base and 10 bases, with 12 bases remaining between them. The CDR3 coding sequence is TGTGCCAGCAGCTTGACAGGGTTTGGATCACCCCTCCACTTT. Translation: CASSLTGFGSPLHF.